This TCR beta chain stems from a study of blood T cells in healthy people across ages. A second about 6 to 12 cycle PCR used barcoded and J-beta primers. One entry per CDR3 protein, called by TCRdb with MiXCR from the 5' RACE reads. The table lists around 2 million distinct CDR3 sequences, around 42% of them singletons. The clonotype originates from a human donor in good health. What was sequenced was blood.

The CDR3 DNA follows: TGTGCCAGCAGCTTAAAGTCAGGGGCAGTAACCTACGAGCAGTACTTC. Protein sequence: CASSLKSGAVTYEQYF. This chain links TRBV11-2 with TRBJ2-7, with D possibly TRBD1 on 6 matching bases. The V and J ends lost 2 bases and 2 bases respectively, with 16 bases between them. Per germline, CDR1 SGHAT and CDR2 FQNNGV. The CDR3 runs to 16 residues.